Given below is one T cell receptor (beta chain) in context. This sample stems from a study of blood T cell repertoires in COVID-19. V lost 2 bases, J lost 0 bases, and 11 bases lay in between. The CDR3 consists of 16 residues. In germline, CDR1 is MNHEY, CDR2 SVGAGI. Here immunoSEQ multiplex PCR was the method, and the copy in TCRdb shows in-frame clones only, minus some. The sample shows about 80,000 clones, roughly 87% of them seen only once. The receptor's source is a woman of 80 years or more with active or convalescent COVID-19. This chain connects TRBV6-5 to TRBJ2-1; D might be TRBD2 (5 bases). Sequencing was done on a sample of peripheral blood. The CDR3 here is CASSYEGWGSYNEQFF. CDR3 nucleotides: TGTGCCAGCAGTTACGAGGGCTGGGGCTCCTACAATGAGCAGTTCTTC.